One and the same sample provided the 15 T cell receptor beta chains below, sequenced in a study of cytomegalovirus exposure and HLA in healthy donors. The PCR was carried out with 60 Vbeta primers and 13 Jbeta primers. The data were produced by immunoSEQ multiplex PCR, yet TCRdb's version contains in-frame clones alone and is incomplete. The sample lists approximately 70,000 clones, around 70% seen once, with around a tenth in the top ten. Material: PBMCs. The receptors were gathered from a woman in her forties or fifties in good health and CMV-seropositive.

This chain connects TRBV19 to TRBJ2-4; 8 bases agree with TRBD1. The CDR3 length is 16 residues. V shed 3 bases and J 1 base; nucleotides not matched to a gene: 5. CDR1 is LNHDA and CDR2 is SQIVND in the germline V gene (reference sequence). CDR3 protein: CASSIWTGMAKNIQYF. CDR3 in DNA: TGTGCCAGTAGTATCTGGACAGGGATGGCCAAAAACATTCAGTACTTC.

The chain combines TRBV9 with TRBJ2-7; D is perhaps TRBD2 (5 bases). The CDR3 runs to 14 residues. CDR1 and CDR2 from the germline V gene are SGDLS and YYNGEE. Trimming removed 0 bases at V and 0 bases at J, with 7 bases between. The CDR3 loop is CASSVDGSSYEQYF. CDR3 in DNA: TGTGCCAGCAGCGTAGATGGGAGCTCCTACGAGCAGTACTTC. Supplemented by reference TRBV9 and TRBJ2-7, the full variable domain reads DSGVTQTPKHLITATGQRVTLRCSPRSGDLSVYWYQQSLDQGLQFLIQYYNGEERAKGNILERFSAQQFPDLHSELNLSSLELGDSALYFCASSVDGSSYEQYFGPGTRLTVT.

This chain links TRBV5-1 with TRBJ2-5; 10 nucleotides agree with TRBD2. The J segment lost 4 bases and the V segment lost 4 bases, leaving 10 bases of the junction unmatched. The CDR3 has 16 amino acids. Germline CDR1 is SGHRS and CDR2 is YFSETQ. The CDR3 spells CASSPVAGGDGETQYF. For the CDR3, the DNA is TGCGCCAGCAGCCCCGTAGCGGGGGGAGACGGAGAGACCCAGTACTTC.

This chain uses TRBV9 with TRBJ2-5; D is ambiguous. Germline V gene sequence: CDR1 SGDLS, CDR2 YYNGEE. Trimming pared 2 bases from V and 0 bases from J, leaving 8 bases between. The CDR3 length is 14 residues. The CDR3 DNA follows: TGTGCCAGCAGCGTGGGCAGTTACCAAGAGACCCAGTACTTC. Translation: CASSVGSYQETQYF.

The gene calls are TRBV6-4 and TRBJ2-3; 12 positions agree with TRBD2. This CDR3 is 18 amino acids long. Germline-derived CDR1 and CDR2 are MRHNA and SNTAGT. V dropped 2 bases and J dropped 1; count of bases not matched to a gene: 7. In DNA form, the CDR3 reads TGTGCCAGCAGTGACGGCCTAGCGGGGGGGCCAGGCACAGATACGCAGTATTTT. It specifies CASSDGLAGGPGTDTQYF.

The sample holds one count of this clone. The rearrangement joins TRBV19 to TRBJ2-7, with a possible D match to TRBD1 (7 bases). Trimming left V 3 bases short and J 4 bases short, with 13 bases between. Germline values: CDR1 LNHDA, CDR2 SQIVND (reference sequence). The CDR3 totals 14 residues. The CDR3 reads CASSMAAGGYEQYF. The CDR3 DNA follows: TGTGCCAGTAGTATGGCGGCAGGGGGGTACGAGCAGTACTTC.

This clone was seen a single time. CDR3 coding DNA: TGTGCCAGCAGCTTTACCGGGACAGGGGGCGGCTATGGCTACACCTTC. Translating gives CASSFTGTGGGYGYTF. The J gene is TRBJ1-2, the V gene TRBV5-5; 12 bases match TRBD1. With V trimmed by 2 bases and J by 4 bases, 6 bases remained unmatched. Germline CDR1 reads SGHKS; CDR2 reads YYEKEE (reference sequence). CDR3 size: 16 residues. Filled out from reference TRBV5-5 and TRBJ1-2, the complete variable domain reads DAGVTQSPTHLIKTRGQQVTLRCSPISGHKSVSWYQQVLGQGPQFIFQYYEKEERGRGNFPDRFSARQFPNYSSELNVNALLLGDSALYLCASSFTGTGGGYGYTFGSGTRLTVV.

The CDR3 DNA reads as TGTGCCGGCGTGGAGGGCGAAGTCAGATCTAGCACAGATACGCAGTATTTT. Its protein product is CAGVEGEVRSSTDTQYF. This rearrangement joins TRBV28 to TRBJ2-3, with D perhaps TRBD2 (6 bases). V lost 11 bases and J lost 0, with 24 bases in between. The CDR3 contains 17 residues. In germline, CDR1 is MDHEN, CDR2 SYDVKM.

The chain carries TRBV7-9 and TRBJ2-2; D unclear. Per germline, CDR1 SEHNR and CDR2 FQNEAQ (reference sequence). Trimming took 1 base from V and 8 from J, leaving 14 bases between them. The CDR3 runs to 15 residues. The CDR3 bases are TGTGCCAGCAGCTTAGTGATGTCTGGAGCGGGGGAGCTGTTTTTT. It codes for CASSLVMSGAGELFF.

J is TRBJ1-2 and V is TRBV27; the D is unclear. The CDR3 covers 13 residues. With 3 bases removed from V and 3 bases from J, the gap between germline ends came to 8 bases. Germline assignment: CDR1 MNHEY and CDR2 SMNVEV (reference sequence). The CDR3 DNA sequence: TGTGCCAGCAGTTTGTCACAATACTATGGCTACACCTTC. Translated: CASSLSQYYGYTF.

This chain uses TRBV7-9 with TRBJ2-1, with 10 positions matching TRBD2. The CDR3 sequence is 14 residues long. V was pared by 4 bases and J by 6 bases, with 3 bases of the junction left unmatched. The V gene's germline CDR1 is SEHNR and CDR2 FQNEAQ (reference sequence). CDR3 residues: CASSWGTSANEQFF. DNA of the CDR3: TGTGCCAGCAGCTGGGGGACTAGCGCCAATGAGCAGTTCTTC.

This clone came up a few times. The J gene is TRBJ2-1, the V gene TRBV7-7; TRBD2 agrees at 14 bases. The CDR3 consists of 17 residues. The ends lost 5 bases at V and 0 bases at J; junction bases unmatched: 3. Germline assignment: CDR1 SSHAT and CDR2 FNYEAQ (reference sequence). In DNA form, the CDR3 reads TGTGCCAGCAGCCCCGGGACTAGCGGGAGCTCCTACAATGAGCAGTTCTTC. Its protein product is CASSPGTSGSSYNEQFF.

The rearrangement uses TRBV30 and TRBJ2-7, with 8 bases that match TRBD1. The CDR3 totals 14 residues. Germline-derived CDR1 and CDR2 are GTSNPN and SVGIG (reference sequence). J lost 4 bases, V lost 2 bases, and 7 bases had no gene match. The CDR3 loop reads CAWSKTGVSYEQYF. The CDR3 region has the DNA TGTGCCTGGAGTAAGACAGGGGTATCTTACGAGCAGTACTTC.

J is TRBJ2-7 and V is TRBV29-1; D call uncertain. The length of the CDR3 is 10 residues. Trimming pared 6 bases from V and 5 bases from J, leaving 8 bases between. Germline V CDR1 and CDR2: SQVTM, ANQGSEA. As DNA, the CDR3 is TGCAGCGTCCTGACAAACGAGCAGTACTTC. This encodes CSVLTNEQYF.

The V and J genes are TRBV4-1 and TRBJ2-7; 8 positions agree with TRBD1. Germline lookup yields CDR1 MGHRA and CDR2 YSYEKL. The CDR3 is 16 amino acids. Trimming at V came to 1 base and at J to 4 bases, leaving 9 bases not matched to a gene. The CDR3 nucleotides read TGCGCCAGCAGCCAAGTACCGACAGGGGTAGGGTACGAGCAGTACTTC. This sequence encodes CASSQVPTGVGYEQYF.